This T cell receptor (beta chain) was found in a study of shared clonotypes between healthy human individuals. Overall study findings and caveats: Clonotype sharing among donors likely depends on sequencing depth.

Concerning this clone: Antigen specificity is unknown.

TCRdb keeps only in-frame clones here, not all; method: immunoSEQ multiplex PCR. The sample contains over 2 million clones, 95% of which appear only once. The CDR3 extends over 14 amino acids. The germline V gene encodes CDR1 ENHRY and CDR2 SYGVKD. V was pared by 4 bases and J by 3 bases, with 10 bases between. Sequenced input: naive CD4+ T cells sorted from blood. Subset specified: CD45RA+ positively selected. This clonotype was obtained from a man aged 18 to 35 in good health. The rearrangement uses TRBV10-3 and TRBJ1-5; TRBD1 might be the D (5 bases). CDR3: CAISGDGLNQPQHF. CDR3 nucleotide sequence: TGTGCCATCAGTGGGGACGGCCTCAATCAGCCCCAGCATTTT.